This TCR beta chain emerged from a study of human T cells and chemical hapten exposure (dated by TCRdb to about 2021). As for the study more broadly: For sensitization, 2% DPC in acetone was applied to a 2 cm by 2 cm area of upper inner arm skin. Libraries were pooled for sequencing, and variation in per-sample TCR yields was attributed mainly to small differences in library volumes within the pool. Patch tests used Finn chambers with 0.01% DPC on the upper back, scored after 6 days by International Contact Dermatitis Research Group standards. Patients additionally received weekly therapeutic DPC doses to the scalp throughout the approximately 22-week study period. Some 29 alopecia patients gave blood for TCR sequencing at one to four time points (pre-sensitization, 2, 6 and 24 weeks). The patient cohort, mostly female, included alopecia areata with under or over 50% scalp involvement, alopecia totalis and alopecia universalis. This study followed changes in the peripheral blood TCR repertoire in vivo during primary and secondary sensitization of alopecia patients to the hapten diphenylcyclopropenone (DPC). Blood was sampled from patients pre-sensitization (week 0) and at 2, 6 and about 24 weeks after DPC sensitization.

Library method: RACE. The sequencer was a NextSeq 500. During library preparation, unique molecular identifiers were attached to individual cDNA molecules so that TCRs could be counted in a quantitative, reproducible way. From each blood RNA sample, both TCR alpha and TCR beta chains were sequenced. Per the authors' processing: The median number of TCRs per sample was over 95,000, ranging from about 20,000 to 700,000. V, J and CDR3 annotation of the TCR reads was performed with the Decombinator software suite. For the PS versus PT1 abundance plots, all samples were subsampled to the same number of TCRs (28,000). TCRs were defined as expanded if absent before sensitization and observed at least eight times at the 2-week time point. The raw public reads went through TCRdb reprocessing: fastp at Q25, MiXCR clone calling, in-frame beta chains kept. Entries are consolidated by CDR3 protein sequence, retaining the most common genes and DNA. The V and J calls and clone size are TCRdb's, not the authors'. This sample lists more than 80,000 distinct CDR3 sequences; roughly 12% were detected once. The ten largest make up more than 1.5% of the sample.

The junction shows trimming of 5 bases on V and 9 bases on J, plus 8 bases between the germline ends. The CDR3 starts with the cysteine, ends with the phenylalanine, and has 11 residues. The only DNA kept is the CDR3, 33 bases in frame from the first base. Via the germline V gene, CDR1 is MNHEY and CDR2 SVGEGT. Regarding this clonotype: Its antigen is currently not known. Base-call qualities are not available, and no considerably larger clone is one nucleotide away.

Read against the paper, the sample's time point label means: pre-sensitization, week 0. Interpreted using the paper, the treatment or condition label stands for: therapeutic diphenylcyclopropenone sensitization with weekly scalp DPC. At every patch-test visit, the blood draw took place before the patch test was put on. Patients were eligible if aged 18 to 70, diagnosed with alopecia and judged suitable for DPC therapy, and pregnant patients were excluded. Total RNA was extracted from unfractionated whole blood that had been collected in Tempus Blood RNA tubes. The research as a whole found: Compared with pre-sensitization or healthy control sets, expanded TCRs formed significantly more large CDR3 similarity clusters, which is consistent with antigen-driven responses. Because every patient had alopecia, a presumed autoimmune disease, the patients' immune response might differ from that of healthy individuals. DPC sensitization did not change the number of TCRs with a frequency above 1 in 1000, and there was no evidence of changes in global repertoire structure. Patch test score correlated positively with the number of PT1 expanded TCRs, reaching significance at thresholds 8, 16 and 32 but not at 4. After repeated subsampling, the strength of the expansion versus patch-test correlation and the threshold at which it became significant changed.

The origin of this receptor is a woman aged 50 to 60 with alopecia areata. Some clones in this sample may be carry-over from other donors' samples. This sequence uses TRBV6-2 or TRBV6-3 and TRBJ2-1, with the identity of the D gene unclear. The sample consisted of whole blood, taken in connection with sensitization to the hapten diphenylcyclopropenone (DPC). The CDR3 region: CASSASVEQFF. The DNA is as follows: TGTGCCAGCAGTGCCAGCGTTGAGCAGTTCTTC.